This T cell receptor beta chain was sequenced in a study of shared clonotypes between healthy human individuals. Study-level information: Contributing individuals were a couple of females and a few males aged 18 to 49.

CDR3 length equals 15 residues. Trimming stripped 4 bases from V and 4 bases from J, with 17 bases between. Germline loops: CDR1 SGHNT, CDR2 YYREEE (reference sequence). Generated by immunoSEQ multiplex PCR, the TCRdb table keeps only in-frame clones and is missing some. The sample includes around 980,000 clones, about 84% of them seen just once. Caucasian adults residing in Nashville, Tennessee made up all the donors. Splitting the CD4+ cells yielded a CD45RA+ naive subset and a CD45RA-negative memory subset. The sample was memory CD4+ T cells from PBMCs. Subset of the sample: CD45RA-negative fraction. This TCR derives from a man between 18 and 35 years old in good health. Some clones in this sample may be carry-over from other donors' samples. The chain couples TRBV5-4 to TRBJ1-2, with unresolved D. DNA of the CDR3: TGTGCCAGCAGCACGGACGGGCCGGGAGGCTATGGCTACACCTTC. Protein product: CASSTDGPGGYGYTF.